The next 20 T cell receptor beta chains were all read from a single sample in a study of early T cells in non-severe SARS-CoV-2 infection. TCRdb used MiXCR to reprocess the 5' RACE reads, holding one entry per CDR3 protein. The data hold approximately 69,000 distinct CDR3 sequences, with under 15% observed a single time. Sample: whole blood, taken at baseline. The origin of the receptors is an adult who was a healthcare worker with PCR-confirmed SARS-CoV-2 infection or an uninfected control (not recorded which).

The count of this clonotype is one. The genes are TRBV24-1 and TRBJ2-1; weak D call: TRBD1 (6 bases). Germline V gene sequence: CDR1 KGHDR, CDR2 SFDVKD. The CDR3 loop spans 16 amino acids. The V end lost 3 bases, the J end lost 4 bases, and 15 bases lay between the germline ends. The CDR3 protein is CATSDGGRSGYNEQFF. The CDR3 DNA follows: TGTGCCACCAGTGATGGGGGCCGGTCGGGATACAATGAGCAGTTCTTC.

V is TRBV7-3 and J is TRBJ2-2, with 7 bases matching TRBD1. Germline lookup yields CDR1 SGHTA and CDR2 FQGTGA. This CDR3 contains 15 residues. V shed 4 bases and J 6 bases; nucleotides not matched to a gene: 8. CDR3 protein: CASSSWTGGPGELFF. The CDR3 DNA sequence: TGTGCCAGCAGCTCCTGGACAGGCGGGCCCGGGGAGCTGTTTTTT.

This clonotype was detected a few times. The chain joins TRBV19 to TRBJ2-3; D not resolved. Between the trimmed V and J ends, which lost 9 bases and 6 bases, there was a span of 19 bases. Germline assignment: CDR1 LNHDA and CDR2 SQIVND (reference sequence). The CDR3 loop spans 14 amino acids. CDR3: CASPREYLGDTQYF. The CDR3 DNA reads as TGTGCCAGCCCCCGTGAGTACCTTGGCGATACGCAGTATTTT.

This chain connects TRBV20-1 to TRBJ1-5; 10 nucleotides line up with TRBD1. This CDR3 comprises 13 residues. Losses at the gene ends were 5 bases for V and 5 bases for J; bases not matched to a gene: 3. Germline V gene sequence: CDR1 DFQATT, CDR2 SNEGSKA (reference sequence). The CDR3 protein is CSAHGQGDQPQHF. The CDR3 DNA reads TGCAGTGCTCACGGACAGGGGGATCAGCCCCAGCATTTT.

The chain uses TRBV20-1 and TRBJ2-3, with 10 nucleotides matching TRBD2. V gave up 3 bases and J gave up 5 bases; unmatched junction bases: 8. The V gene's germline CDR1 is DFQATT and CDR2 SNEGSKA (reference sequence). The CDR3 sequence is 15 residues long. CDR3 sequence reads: CSASWLAGVGDTQYF. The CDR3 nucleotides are TGCAGTGCTAGTTGGCTAGCGGGGGTAGGAGATACGCAGTATTTT.

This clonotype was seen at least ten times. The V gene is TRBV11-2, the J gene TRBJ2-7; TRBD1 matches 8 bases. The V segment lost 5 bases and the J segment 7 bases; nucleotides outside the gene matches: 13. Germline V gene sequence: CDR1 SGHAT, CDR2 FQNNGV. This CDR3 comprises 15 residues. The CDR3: CASSPRWQGAGEQYF. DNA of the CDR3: TGTGCCAGCAGCCCTCGGTGGCAGGGGGCGGGAGAGCAGTACTTC.

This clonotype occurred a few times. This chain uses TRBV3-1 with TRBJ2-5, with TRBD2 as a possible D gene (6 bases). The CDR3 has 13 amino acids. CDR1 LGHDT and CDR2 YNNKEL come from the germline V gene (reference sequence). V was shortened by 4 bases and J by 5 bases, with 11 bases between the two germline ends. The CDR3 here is CASSPRTIETQYF. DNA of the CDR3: TGTGCCAGCAGCCCCCGGACTATTGAGACCCAGTACTTC.

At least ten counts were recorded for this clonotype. The CDR3 sequence: CASSLRDRGLDEQFF. Here the CDR3 DNA reads TGTGCCAGCAGCTTAAGGGACAGGGGGCTTGATGAGCAGTTCTTC. The V gene is TRBV11-2, the J gene TRBJ2-1; 12 bases line up with TRBD1. Germline CDR1 SGHAT, CDR2 FQNNGV. This CDR3 is 15 amino acids long. The V and J ends lost 2 bases and 8 bases, in that order; junction bases with no gene match: 4.

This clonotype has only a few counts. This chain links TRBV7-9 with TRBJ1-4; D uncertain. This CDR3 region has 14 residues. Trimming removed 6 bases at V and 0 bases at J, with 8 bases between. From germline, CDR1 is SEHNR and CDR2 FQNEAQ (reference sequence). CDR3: CASSGKTTNEKLFF. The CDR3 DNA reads TGTGCCAGCAGTGGAAAGACAACTAATGAAAAACTGTTTTTT.

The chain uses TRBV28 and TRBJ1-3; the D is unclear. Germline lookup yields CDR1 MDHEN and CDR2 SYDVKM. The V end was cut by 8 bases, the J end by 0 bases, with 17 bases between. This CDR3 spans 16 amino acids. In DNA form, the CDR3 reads TGTGCCAGCGGCGGAACTAGCCCGTACTCTGGAAACACCATATATTTT. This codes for CASGGTSPYSGNTIYF.

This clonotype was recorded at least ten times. The CDR3 sequence: CSAPGTSGGFNEQFF. The CDR3 region has the DNA TGCAGTGCTCCCGGGACTAGCGGGGGGTTCAATGAGCAGTTCTTC. The chain uses TRBV20-1 and TRBJ2-1, with 15 bases lining up with TRBD2. This CDR3 is 15 amino acids long. CDR1 is DFQATT, CDR2 SNEGSKA, per germline (reference sequence). V lost 5 bases, J lost 6 bases, and 5 bases stayed unmatched.

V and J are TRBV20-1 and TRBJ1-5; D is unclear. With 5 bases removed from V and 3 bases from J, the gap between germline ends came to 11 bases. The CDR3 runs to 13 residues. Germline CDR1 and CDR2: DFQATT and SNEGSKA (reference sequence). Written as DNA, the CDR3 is TGCAGTGCTGTCCGGGCCCTCAATCAGCCCCAGCATTTT. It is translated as CSAVRALNQPQHF.

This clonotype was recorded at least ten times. The DNA of the CDR3 is TGCAGTGCTAGAGACCAAGCGGGATCGGGAGAACTGTTTTTT. This sequence encodes CSARDQAGSGELFF. The rearrangement uses TRBV20-1 and TRBJ1-4; D unclear. The CDR3 covers 14 residues. The ends were cut back, 0 bases at V and 12 bases at J, with 17 bases in the middle. Germline lookup yields CDR1 DFQATT and CDR2 SNEGSKA (reference sequence).

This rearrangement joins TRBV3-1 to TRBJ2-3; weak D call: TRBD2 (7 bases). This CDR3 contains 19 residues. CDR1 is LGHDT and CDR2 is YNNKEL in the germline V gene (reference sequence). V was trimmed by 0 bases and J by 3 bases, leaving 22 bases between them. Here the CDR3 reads CASSQDLDSAGASTDTQYF. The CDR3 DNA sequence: TGTGCCAGCAGCCAAGATCTGGATTCGGCGGGGGCCTCGACAGATACGCAGTATTTT.

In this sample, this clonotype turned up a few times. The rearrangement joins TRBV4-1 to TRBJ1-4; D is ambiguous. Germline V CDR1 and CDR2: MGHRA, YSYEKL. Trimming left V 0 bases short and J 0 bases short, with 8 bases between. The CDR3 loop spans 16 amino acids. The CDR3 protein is CASSQEGSATNEKLFF. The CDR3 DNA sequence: TGCGCCAGCAGCCAAGAGGGTAGTGCAACTAATGAAAAACTGTTTTTT.

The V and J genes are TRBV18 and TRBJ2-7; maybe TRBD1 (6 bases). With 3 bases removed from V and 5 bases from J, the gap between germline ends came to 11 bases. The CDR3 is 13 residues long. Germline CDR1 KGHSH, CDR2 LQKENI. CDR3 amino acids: CASSPRQVDEQYF. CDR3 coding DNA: TGTGCCAGCTCACCCAGACAGGTGGACGAGCAGTACTTC.

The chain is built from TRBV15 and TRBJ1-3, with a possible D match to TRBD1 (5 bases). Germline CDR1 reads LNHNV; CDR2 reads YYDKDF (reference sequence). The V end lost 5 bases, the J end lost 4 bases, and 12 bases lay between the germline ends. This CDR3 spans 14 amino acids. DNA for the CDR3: TGTGCCACCAGCGGGGGTACCCACGGAAACACCATATATTTT. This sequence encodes CATSGGTHGNTIYF. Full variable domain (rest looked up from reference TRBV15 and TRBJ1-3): DAMVIQNPRYQVTQFGKPVTLSCSQTLNHNVMYWYQQKSSQAPKLLFHYYDKDFNNEADTPDNFQSRRPNTSFCFLDIRSPGLGDTAMYLCATSGGTHGNTIYFGEGSWLTVV.

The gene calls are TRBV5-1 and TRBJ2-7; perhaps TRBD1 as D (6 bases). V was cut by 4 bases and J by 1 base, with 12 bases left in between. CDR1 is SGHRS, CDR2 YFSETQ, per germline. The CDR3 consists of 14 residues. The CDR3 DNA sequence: TGCGCCAGCAGCCGACTGGACAGATCCTACGAGCAGTACTTC. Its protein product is CASSRLDRSYEQYF.

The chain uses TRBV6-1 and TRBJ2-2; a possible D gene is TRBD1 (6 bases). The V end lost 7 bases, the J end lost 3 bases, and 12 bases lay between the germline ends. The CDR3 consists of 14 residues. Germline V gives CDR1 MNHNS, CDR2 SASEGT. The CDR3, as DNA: TGTGCCAGCACCCCCGGACAGTACACCGGGGAGCTGTTTTTT. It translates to CASTPGQYTGELFF.

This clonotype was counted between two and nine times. This CDR3 is CASSQLAGGYPTDTQYF. CDR3 coding DNA: TGTGCCAGCAGCCAGCTAGCGGGGGGGTACCCCACAGATACGCAGTATTTT. The V call is TRBV7-9, the J call TRBJ2-3; 12 bases are shared with TRBD2. CDR1 and CDR2 (germline): SEHNR, FQNEAQ (reference sequence). The V gene end was trimmed by 5 bases and the J gene end by 2 bases; junction bases not matched to a gene: 8. The CDR3 runs to 17 residues.